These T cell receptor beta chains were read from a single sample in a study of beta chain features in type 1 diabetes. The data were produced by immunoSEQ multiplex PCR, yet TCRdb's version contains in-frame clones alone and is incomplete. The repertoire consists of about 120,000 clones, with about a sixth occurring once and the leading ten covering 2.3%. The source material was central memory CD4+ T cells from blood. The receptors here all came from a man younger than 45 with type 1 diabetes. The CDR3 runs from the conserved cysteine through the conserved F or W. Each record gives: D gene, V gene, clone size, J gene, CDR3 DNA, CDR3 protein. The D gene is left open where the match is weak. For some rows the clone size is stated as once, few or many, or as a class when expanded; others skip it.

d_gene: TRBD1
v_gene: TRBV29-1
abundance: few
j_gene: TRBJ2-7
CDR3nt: TGCAGCGTTGGCCGGGGACAGAGCTACGAGCAGTACTTC
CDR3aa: CSVGRGQSYEQYF

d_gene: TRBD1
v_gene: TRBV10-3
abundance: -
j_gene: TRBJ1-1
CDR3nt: TGTGCCATCAGGGCGGACAGGGTTACTGAAGCTTTCTTT
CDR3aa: CAIRADRVTEAFF

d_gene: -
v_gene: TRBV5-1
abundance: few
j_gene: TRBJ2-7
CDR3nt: TGCGCCAGCAGCTGGACGTCTTCCGGTGCCCCCTACGAGCAGTACTTC
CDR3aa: CASSWTSSGAPYEQYF

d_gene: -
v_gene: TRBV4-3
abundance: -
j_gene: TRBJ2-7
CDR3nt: TGCGCCAGCAGTCAAGGTGCGGGGAACTCCTACGAGCAGTACTTC
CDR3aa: CASSQGAGNSYEQYF

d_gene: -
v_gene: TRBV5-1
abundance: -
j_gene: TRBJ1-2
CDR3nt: TGCGCCAGCAGCTCGTCCCCCGTTCCTACAGAGAGCGGCTACACCTTC
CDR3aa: CASSSSPVPTESGYTF

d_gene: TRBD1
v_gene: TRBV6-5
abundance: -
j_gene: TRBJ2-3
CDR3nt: TGTGCCAGCGGGACAGGGGACACAGATACGCAGTATTTT
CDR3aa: CASGTGDTDTQYF

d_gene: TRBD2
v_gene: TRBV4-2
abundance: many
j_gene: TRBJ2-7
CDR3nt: TGTGCCAGCAGCCAAGGGGTCTATGGCCTAGCGGGGGGCGACGAGCAGTACTTC
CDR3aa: CASSQGVYGLAGGDEQYF

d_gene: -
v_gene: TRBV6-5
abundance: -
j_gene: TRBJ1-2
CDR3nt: TGTGCCACCAGCGCCGGCTCTACCTGGGGCTACACCTTC
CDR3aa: CATSAGSTWGYTF

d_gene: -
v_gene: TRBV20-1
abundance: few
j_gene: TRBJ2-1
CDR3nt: TGCAGTGCCAACCGGGGAAATGAGCAGTTCTTC
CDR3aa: CSANRGNEQFF

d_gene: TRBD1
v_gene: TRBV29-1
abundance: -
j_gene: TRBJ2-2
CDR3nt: TGCAGCGTCCGAGGACAGGGGTCCGGGGAGCTGTTTTTT
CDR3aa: CSVRGQGSGELFF

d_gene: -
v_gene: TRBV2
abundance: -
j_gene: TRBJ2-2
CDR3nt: TGTGCCAGCAGTGTTCTGGACTCTAACACCGGGGAGCTGTTTTTT
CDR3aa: CASSVLDSNTGELFF

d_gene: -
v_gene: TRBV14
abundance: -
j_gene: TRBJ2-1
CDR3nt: TGTGCCAGCAGTCTTATAGCATCCTATGAGCAGTTCTTC
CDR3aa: CASSLIASYEQFF

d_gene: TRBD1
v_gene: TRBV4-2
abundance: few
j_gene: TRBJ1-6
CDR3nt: TGTGCCAGCAGCCGAGAGACAGGGACGGGGTCACCCCTCCACTTT
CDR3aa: CASSRETGTGSPLHF

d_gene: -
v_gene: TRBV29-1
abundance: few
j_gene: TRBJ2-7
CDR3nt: TGCAGCGTATCTGGACTGTCAACCTACGAGCAGTACTTC
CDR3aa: CSVSGLSTYEQYF

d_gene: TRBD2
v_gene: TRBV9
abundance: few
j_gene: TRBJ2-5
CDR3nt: TGTGCCAGCAGCGCTTCCCCCGGGGGGTCCCATGGCGTGACCCAGTACTTC
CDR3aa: CASSASPGGSHGVTQYF

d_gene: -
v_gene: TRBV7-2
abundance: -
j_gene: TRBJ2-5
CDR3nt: TGTGCCAGCAGGCCTGACGGGCCTCGGGAGACCCAGTACTTC
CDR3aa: CASRPDGPRETQYF

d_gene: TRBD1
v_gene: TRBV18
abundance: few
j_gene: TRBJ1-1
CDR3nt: TGTGCCAGCTCAGCCCCAGGGGGCGCGAACACTGAAGCTTTCTTT
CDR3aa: CASSAPGGANTEAFF

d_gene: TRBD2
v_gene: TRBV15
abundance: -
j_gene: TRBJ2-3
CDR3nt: TGTGCCACCAGCAGTCGACTAGCGGGGGCCGACACAGATACGCAGTATTTT
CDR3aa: CATSSRLAGADTDTQYF

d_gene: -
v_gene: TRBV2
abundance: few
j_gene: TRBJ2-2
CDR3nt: TGTGCCAGCAGTGAAAGCGTGAACACCGGGGAGCTGTTTTTT
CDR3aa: CASSESVNTGELFF

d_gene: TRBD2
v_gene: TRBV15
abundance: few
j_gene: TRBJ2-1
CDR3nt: TGTGCCACCAGCAGAGACACTAGCGGGGGCTACAATGAGCAGTTCTTC
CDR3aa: CATSRDTSGGYNEQFF

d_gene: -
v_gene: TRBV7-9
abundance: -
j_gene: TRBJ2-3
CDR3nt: TGTGCCAGCAGCTTTTTGCAGGTGAAAGATACGCAGTATTTT
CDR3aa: CASSFLQVKDTQYF

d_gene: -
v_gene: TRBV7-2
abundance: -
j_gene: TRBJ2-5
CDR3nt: TGTGCCAGCAGCTTATTCGGATCCTCCGGGGAGACCCAGTACTTC
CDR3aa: CASSLFGSSGETQYF

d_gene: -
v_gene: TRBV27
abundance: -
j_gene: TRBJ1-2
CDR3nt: TGTGCCAGCAGTTTAAACAATAACTATGGCTACACCTTC
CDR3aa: CASSLNNNYGYTF

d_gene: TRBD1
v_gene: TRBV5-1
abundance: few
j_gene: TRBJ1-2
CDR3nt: TGCGCCAGCAGCCCAGGGACAGGAGGCGATGGCTACACCTTC
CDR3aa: CASSPGTGGDGYTF

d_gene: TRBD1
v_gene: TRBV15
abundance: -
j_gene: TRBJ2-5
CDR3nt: TGTGCCACCAGCCCCCGGAGACAGGGAGAGACCCAGTACTTC
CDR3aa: CATSPRRQGETQYF

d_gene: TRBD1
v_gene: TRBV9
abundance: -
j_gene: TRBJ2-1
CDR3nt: TGTGCCAGCAGCGTACCCGGACAGGGGGCGCGAAATGAGCAGTTCTTC
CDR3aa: CASSVPGQGARNEQFF

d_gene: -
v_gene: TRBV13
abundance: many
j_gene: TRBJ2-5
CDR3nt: TGTGCCAGCAGCGAGAACAGGGCTGGGGGAGAGACCCAGTACTTC
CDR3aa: CASSENRAGGETQYF

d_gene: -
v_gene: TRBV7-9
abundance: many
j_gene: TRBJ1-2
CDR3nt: TGTGCCAGCAGCTTAGGTGTGGGGATCTATGGCTACACCTTC
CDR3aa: CASSLGVGIYGYTF